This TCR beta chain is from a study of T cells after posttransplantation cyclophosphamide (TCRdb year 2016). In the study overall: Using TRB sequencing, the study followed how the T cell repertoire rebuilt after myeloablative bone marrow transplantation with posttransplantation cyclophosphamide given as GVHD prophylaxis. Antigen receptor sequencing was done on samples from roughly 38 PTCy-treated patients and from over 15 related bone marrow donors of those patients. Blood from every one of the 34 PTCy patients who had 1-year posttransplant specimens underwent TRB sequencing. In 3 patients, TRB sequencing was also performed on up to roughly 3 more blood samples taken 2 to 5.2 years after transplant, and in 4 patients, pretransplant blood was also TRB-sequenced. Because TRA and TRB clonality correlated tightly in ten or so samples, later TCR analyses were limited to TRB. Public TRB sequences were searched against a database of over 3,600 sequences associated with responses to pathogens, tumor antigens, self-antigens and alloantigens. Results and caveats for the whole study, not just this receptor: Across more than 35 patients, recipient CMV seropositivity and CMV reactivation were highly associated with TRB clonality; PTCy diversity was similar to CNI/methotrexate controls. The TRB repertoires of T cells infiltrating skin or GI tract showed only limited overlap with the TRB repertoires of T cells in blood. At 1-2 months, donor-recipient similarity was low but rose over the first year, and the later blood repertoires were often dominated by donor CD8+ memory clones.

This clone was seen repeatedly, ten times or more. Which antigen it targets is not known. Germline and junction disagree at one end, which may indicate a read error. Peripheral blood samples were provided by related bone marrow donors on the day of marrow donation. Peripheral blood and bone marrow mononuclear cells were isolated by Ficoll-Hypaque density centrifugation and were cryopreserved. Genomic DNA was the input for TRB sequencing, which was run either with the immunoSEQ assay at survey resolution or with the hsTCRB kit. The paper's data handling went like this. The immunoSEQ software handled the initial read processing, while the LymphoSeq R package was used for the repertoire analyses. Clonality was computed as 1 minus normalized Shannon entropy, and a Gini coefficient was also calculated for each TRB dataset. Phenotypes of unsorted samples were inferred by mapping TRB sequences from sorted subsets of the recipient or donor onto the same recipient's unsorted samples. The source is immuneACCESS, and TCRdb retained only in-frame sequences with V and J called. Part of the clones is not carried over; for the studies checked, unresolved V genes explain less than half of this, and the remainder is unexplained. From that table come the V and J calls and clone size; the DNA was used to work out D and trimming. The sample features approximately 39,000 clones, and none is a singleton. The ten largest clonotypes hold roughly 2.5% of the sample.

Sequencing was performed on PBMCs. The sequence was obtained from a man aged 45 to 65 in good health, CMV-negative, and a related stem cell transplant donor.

CDR3 reads: CASSLVLAVKETQYF. The DNA sequence is TGTGCTAGCAGCTTAGTATTAGCGGTCAAAGAGACCCAGTACTTC. The chain is assembled from TRBV7-7 and TRBJ2-5; the D gene is perhaps TRBD2, on 6 matching bases. According to the germline V gene (reference sequence), CDR1 reads SSHAT and CDR2 reads FNYEAQ. From the cysteine through the phenylalanine, the CDR3 covers 15 amino acids. CDR3 DNA is the only sequence kept; it has 45 bases, read in frame from the first base.